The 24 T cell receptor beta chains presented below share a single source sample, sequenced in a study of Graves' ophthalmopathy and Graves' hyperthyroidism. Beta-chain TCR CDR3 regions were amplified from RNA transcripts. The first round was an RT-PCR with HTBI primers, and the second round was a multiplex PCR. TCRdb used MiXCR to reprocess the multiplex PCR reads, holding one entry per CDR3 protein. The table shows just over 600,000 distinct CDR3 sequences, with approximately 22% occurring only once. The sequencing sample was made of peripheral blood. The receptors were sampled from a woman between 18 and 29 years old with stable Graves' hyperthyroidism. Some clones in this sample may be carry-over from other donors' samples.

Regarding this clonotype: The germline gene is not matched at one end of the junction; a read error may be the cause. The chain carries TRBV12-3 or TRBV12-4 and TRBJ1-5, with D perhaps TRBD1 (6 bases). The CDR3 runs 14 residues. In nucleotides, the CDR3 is TGTGCCAGCAGTTGGGACATGGTCGATCAGCCTCAGCATTTT. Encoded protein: CASSWDMVDQPQHF.

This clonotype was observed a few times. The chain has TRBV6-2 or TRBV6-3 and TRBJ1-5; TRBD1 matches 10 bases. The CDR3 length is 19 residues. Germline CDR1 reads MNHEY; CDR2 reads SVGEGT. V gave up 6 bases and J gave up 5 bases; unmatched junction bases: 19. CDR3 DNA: TGTGCCAGCAGAATCATCCGGGACAGGGGATTTGCAGTACATCAGCCCCAGCATTTT. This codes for CASRIIRDRGFAVHQPQHF.

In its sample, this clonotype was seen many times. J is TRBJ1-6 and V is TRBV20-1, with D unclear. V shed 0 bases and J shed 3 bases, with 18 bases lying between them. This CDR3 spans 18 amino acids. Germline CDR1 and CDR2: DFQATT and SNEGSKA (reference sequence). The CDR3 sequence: CSARDYRQSSLYNSPLHF. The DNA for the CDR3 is TGCAGTGCTAGAGATTATCGTCAGTCTTCACTCTATAATTCACCCCTCCACTTT.

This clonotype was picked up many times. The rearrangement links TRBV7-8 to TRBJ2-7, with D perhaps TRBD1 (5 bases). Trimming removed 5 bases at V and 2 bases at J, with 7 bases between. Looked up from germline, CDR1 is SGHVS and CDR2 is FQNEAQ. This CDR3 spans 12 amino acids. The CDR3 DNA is TGTGCCAGCAGCCCCAGGGCCTACGAGCAGTACTTC. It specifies CASSPRAYEQYF. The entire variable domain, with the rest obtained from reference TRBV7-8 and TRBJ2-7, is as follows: GAGVSQSPRYKVAKRGQDVALRCDPISGHVSLFWYQQALGQGPEFLTYFQNEAQLDKSGLPSDRFFAERPEGSVSTLKIQRTQQEDSAVYLCASSPRAYEQYFGPGTRLTVT.

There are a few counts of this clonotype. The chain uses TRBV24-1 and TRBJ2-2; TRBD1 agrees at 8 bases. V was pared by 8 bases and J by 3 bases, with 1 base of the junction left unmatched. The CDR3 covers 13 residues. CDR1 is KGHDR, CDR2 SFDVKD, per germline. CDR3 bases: TGTGCCACCATGGGACAGGACACCGGGGAGCTGTTTTTT. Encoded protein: CATMGQDTGELFF.

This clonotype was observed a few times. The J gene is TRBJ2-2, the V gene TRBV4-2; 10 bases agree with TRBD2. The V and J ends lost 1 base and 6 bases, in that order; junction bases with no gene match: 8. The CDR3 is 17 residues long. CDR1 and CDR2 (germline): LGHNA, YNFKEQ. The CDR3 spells CASSQVTAGGPAGELFF. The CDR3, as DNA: TGTGCCAGCAGCCAAGTAACAGCGGGAGGGCCGGCCGGGGAGCTGTTTTTT.

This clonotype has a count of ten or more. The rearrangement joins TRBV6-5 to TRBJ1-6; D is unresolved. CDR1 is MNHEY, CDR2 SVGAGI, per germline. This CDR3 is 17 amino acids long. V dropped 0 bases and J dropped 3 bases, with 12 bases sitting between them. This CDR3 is CASSYSVSRFYNSPLHF. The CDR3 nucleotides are TGTGCCAGCAGTTACTCAGTCTCCCGATTCTATAATTCACCCCTCCACTTT.

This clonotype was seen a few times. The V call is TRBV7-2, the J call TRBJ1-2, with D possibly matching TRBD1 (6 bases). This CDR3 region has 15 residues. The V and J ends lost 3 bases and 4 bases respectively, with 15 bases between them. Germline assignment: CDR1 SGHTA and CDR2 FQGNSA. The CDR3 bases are TGTGCCAGCAGCTTGCGGGGGGGCCCGGGCTATGGCTACACCTTC. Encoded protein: CASSLRGGPGYGYTF.

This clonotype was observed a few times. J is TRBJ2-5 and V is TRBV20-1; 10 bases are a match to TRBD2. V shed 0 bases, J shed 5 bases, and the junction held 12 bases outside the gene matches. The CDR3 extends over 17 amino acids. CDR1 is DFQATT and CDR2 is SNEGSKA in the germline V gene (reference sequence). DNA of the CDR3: TGCAGTGCTAGAGATCTGCTAGCGGGAGAAGGAGGGGAGACCCAGTACTTC. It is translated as CSARDLLAGEGGETQYF.

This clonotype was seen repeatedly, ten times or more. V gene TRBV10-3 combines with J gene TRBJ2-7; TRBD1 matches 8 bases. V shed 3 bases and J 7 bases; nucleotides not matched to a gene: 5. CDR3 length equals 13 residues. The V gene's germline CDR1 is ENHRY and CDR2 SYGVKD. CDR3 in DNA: TGTGCCATCAGTGACAGGGGGCAGGGGGAGCAGTACTTC. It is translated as CAISDRGQGEQYF.

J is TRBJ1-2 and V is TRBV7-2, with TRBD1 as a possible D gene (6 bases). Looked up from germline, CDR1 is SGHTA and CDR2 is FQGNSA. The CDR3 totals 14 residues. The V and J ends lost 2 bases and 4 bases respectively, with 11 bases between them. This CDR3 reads CASSLRLDSYGYTF. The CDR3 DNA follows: TGTGCCAGCAGCTTAAGGTTGGACAGCTATGGCTACACCTTC.

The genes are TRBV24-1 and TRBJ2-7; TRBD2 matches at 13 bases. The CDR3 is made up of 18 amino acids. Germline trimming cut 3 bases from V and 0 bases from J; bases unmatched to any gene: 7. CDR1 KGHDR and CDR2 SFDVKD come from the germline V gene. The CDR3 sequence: CATSDPGLAGRVSYEQYF. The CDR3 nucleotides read TGTGCCACCAGTGATCCGGGACTAGCGGGGAGAGTCTCCTACGAGCAGTACTTC.

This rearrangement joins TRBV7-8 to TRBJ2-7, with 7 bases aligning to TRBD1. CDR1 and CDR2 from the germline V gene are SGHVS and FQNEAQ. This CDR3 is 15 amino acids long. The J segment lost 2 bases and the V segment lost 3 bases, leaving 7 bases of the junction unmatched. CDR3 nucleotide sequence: TGTGCCAGCAGCTTCAGAGAGACAGGGCCCTACGAGCAGTACTTC. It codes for CASSFRETGPYEQYF.

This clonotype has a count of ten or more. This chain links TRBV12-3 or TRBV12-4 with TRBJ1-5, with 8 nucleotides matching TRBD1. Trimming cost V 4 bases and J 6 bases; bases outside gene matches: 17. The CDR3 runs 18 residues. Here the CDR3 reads CASSSQEPWTGRGQPQHF. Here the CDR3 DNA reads TGTGCCAGCAGTTCCCAAGAGCCCTGGACAGGGAGGGGTCAGCCCCAGCATTTT.

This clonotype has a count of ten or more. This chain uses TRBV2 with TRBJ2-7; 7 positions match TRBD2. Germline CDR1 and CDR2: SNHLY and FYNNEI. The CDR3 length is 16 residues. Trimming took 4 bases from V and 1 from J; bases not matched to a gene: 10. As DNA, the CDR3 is TGTGCCAGCAGTGGGGGAGAACTAGCGCTTTCCTACGAGCAGTACTTC. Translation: CASSGGELALSYEQYF. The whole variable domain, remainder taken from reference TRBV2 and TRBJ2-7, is EPEVTQTPSHQVTQMGQEVILRCVPISNHLYFYWYRQILGQKVEFLVSFYNNEISEKSEIFDDQFSVERPDGSNFTLKIRSTKLEDSAMYFCASSGGELALSYEQYFGPGTRLTVT.

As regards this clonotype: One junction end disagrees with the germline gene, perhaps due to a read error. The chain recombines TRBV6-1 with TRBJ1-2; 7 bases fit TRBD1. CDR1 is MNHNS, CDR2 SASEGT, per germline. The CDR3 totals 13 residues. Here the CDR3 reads CASGPQGTYGHTF. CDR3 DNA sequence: TGTGCCAGCGGGCCACAGGGGACCTATGGCCACACCTTC.

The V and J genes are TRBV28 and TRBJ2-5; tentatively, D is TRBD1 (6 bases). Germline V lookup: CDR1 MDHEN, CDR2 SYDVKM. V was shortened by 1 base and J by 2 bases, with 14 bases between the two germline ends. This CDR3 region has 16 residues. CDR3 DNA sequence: TGTGCCAGCAGTTTATTAGGGACAACCTATCAAGAGACCCAGTACTTC. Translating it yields CASSLLGTTYQETQYF. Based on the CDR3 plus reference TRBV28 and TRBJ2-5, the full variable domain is DVKVTQSSRYLVKRTGEKVFLECVQDMDHENMFWYRQDPGLGLRLIYFSYDVKMKEKGDIPEGYSVSREKKERFSLILESASTNQTSMYLCASSLLGTTYQETQYFGPGTRLLVL.

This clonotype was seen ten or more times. CDR3 bases: TGTGCCAGCAGCCCGGTCGATGGGACTAGCGGGAGCCTGGTTTCCTACGAGCAGTACTTC. Its protein product is CASSPVDGTSGSLVSYEQYF. The chain employs TRBV13 and TRBJ2-7; 14 bases are a match to TRBD2. CDR1 and CDR2 (germline): PRHDT, FYEKMQ (reference sequence). Unmatched junction bases numbered 16, after V lost 5 bases and J lost 1 base. The CDR3 has 20 amino acids.

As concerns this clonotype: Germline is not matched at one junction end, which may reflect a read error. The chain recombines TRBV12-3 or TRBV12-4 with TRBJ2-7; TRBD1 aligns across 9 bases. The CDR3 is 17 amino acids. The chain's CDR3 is CASSQETDRGNSYEQYF. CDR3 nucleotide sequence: TGCGCCAGCAGCCAAGAAACGGACAGGGGTAATTCCTACGAGCAGTACTTC.

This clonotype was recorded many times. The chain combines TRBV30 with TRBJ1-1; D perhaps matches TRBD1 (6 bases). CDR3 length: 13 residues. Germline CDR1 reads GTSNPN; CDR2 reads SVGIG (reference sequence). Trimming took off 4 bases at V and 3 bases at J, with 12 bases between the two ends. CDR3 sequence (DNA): TGTGCCTGGAACAGGGATCTCGACACTGAAGCTTTCTTT. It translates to CAWNRDLDTEAFF.

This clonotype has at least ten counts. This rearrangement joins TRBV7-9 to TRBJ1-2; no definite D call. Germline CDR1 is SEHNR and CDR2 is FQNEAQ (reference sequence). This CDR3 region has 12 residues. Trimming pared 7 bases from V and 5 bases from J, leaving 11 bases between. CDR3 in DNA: TGTGCCAGCAACTCGAACGGTTATGGCTACACCTTC. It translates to CASNSNGYGYTF. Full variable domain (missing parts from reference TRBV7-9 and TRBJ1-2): DTGVSQNPRHKITKRGQNVTFRCDPISEHNRLYWYRQTLGQGPEFLTYFQNEAQLEKSRLLSDRFSAERPKGSFSTLEIQRTEQGDSAMYLCASNSNGYGYTFGSGTRLTVV.

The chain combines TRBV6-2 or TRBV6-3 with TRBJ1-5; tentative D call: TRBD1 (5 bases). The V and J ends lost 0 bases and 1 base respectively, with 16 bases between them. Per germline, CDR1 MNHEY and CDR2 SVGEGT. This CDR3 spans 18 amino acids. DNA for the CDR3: TGTGCCAGCAGTTACTCGAACTTGGGCAGGGTAAGCAATCAGCCCCAGCATTTT. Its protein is CASSYSNLGRVSNQPQHF.

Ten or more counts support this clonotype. In DNA form, the CDR3 reads TGCAGTGCTAGAGACACTGTTAGCAATCAGCCCCAGCATTTT. Translated, it gives CSARDTVSNQPQHF. The chain employs TRBV20-1 and TRBJ1-5, with D unresolved. The CDR3 has 14 residues. Per germline, CDR1 DFQATT and CDR2 SNEGSKA (reference sequence). With 0 bases removed from V and 0 bases from J, the gap between germline ends came to 6 bases.

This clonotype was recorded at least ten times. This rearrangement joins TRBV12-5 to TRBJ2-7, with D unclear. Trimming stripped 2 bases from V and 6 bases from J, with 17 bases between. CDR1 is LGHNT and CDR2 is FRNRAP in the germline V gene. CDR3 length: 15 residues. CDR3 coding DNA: TGTGCTAGTGGTTTGCCGCCTCACCGCCCGGTCGAGCAGTACTTC. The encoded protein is CASGLPPHRPVEQYF.